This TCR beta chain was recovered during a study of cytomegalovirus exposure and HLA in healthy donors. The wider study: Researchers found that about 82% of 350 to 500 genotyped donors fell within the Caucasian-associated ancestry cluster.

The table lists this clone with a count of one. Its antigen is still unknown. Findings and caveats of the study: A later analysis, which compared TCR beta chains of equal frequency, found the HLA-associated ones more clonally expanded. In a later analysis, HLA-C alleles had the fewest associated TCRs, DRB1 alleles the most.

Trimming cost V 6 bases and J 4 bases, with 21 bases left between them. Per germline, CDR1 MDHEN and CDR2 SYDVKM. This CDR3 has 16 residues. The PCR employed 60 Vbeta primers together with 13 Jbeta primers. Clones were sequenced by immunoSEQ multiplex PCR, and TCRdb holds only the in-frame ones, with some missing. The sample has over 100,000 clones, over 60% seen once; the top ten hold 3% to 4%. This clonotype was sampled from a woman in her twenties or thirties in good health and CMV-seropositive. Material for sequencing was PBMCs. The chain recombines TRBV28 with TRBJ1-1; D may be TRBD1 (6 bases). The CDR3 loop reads CASSLHTGPGLTEAFF. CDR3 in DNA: TGTGCCAGCAGCCTCCATACAGGGCCCGGCCTCACTGAAGCTTTCTTT.